This T cell receptor beta chain emerged from a study of T-cell memory formation after mild COVID-19. Study-level points and caveats: Among CD4+ contracting clones, most were CM and EM, and CD8+ ones EMRA.

The V end was cut by 3 bases, the J end by 3 bases, with 15 bases between. Germline assignment: CDR1 GTSNPN and CDR2 SVGIG (reference sequence). This CDR3 is built from 14 residues. TCRdb re-analysed the 5' RACE reads in MiXCR, keeping a single row per CDR3 protein. The sample records over 95,000 distinct CDR3 sequences, over 20% being singletons. With regard to this clonotype: Its target is unknown.

The TCR originated in a man aged 18 to 29 who had mild COVID-19 (a few samples of this study predate the infection). Cell type and time point are not known. Sample: PBMCs or a T cell subset sorted from them (not recorded which). V gene TRBV30 combines with J gene TRBJ2-7; D possibly corresponds to TRBD2 (7 bases). The CDR3: CAWRPAGQYYEQYF. The CDR3 DNA follows: TGTGCCTGGAGACCAGCGGGACAATACTACGAGCAGTACTTC.